The T cell receptor (beta chain) under discussion was sequenced for a study of CD8+CD57+ T cells in acquired aplastic anemia. Study overall: DNA recovered from sorted CD4+ and CD8+ cells had a mean of approximately 3 ug. Overall study results and limits: Controls did not differ significantly from patients in CD8+ Simpson's diversity. Overlapping CD8+ CDR3 repertoires of patients and controls contained nearly 30 shared sequences.

Details on this clonotype: Its antigen is as yet unknown.

Genomic DNA acted as the template from which TCR beta VDJ combination and CDR3 sequence profiling were carried out. TCRdb ran MiXCR on the reads and lists one entry per CDR3 protein. The repertoire consists of about 160,000 distinct CDR3 sequences, with 60% to 80% occurring once and the leading ten covering more than 35%. Trimming removed 3 bases at V and 2 bases at J, with 11 bases between. The CDR3 has 16 residues. The germline gives CDR1 LNHDA, CDR2 SQIVND (reference sequence). CD8+CD57+ cell expansion had been shown by flow cytometry in patients chosen for sequencing. A severe acquired aplastic anemia diagnosis applied to all patients.

Sample: sorted CD4+, CD8+, or CD8+CD57+ T cells (not recorded which) from PBMCs. The chain joins TRBV19 to TRBJ2-6; D gene ambiguous. This clonotype originated in a human donor with aplastic anemia. CDR3 in amino acids: CASSITNFAGANVLTF. Written as DNA, the CDR3 is TGTGCCAGTAGTATTACCAACTTCGCTGGGGCCAACGTCCTGACTTTC.